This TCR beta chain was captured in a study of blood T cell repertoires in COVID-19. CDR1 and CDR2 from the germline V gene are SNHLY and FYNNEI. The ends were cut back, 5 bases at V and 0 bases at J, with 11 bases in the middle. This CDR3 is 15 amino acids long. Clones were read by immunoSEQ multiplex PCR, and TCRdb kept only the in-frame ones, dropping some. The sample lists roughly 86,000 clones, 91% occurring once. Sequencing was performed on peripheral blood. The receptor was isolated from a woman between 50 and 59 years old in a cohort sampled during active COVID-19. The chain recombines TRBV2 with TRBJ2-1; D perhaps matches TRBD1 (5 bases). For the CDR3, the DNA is TGTGCCAGCAGTACACAGGAGAGCTCCTACAATGAGCAGTTCTTC. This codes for CASSTQESSYNEQFF. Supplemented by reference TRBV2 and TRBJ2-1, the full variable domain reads EPEVTQTPSHQVTQMGQEVILRCVPISNHLYFYWYRQILGQKVEFLVSFYNNEISEKSEIFDDQFSVERPDGSNFTLKIRSTKLEDSAMYFCASSTQESSYNEQFFGPGTRLTVL.